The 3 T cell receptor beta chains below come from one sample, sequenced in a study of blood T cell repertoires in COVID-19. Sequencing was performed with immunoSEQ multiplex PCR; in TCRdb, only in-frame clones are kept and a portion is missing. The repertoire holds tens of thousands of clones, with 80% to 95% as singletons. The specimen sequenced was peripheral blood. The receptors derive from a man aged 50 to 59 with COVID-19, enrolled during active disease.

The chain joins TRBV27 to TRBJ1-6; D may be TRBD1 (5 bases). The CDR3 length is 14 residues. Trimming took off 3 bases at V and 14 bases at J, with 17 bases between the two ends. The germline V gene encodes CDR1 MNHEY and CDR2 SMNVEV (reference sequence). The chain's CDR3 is CASSFRRGIETLHF. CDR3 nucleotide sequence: TGTGCCAGCAGTTTCCGGAGGGGAATTGAAACCCTCCACTTT.

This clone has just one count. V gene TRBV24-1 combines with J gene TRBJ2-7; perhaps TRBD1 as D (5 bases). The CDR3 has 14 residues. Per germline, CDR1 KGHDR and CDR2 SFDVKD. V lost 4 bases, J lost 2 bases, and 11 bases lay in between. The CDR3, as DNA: TGTGCCACCAGTGACGCCAGACAGCCCTACGAGCAGTACTTC. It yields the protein CATSDARQPYEQYF.

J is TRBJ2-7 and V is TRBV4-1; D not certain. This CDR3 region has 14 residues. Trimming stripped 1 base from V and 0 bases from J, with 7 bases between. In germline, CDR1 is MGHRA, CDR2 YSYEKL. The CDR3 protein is CASSQVRSSYEQYF. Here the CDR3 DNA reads TGCGCCAGCAGCCAAGTTAGGAGCTCCTACGAGCAGTACTTC.